This entry describes one T cell receptor (beta chain). The data were taken from a study of blood T cell repertoires in COVID-19. Enrolled during active infection, Seattle patients were then followed longitudinally. Authors' methods: Reference gene primer amplification yielded estimated nucleated cell counts. Sequencing used immunoSEQ multiplex PCR; TCRdb keeps in-frame clones, though not all of them. V and J calls and clone size follow that table, whereas D and trimming were derived from the DNA. The sample records about 170,000 clones, about 80% being singletons. CDR1 and CDR2 (germline): MGHRA, YSYEKL. V dropped 0 bases and J dropped 0 bases, with 18 bases sitting between them. There are 20 residues in the CDR3.

The sequencing input was peripheral blood. The sequence derives from a woman in her thirties or forties with COVID-19, enrolled during active disease. This sequence joins TRBV4-1 and TRBJ2-6, with D perhaps TRBD2 (5 bases). The CDR3 spells CASSQDPRRLGVSGANVLTF. The CDR3, as DNA: TGCGCCAGCAGCCAAGATCCACGGAGGCTTGGGGTCTCTGGGGCCAACGTCCTGACTTTC.